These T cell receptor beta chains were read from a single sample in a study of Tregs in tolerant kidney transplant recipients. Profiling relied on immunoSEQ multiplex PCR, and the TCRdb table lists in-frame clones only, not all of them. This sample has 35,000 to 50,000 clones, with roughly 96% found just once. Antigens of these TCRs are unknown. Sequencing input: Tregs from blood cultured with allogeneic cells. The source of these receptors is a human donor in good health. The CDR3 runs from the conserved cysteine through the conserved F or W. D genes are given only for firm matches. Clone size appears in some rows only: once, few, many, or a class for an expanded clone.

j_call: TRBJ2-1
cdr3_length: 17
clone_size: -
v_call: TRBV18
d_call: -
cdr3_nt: TGTGCCAGCTCACCACCAAGGGGATCTACCGCCTCCAATGAGCAGTTCTTC
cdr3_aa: CASSPPRGSTASNEQFF

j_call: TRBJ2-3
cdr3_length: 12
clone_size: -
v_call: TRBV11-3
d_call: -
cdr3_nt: TGTGCCAGCAGCTCAGGGTCAGATACGCAGTATTTT
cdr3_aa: CASSSGSDTQYF

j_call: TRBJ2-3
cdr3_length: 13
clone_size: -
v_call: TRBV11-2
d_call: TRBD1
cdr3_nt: TGTGCCAGCAGCTTTCAGGGGGCAGATACGCAGTATTTT
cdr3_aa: CASSFQGADTQYF

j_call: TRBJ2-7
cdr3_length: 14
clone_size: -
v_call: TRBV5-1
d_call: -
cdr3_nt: TGCGCCAGCAGCTTGGAGGGACAAACCTACGAGCAGTACTTC
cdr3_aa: CASSLEGQTYEQYF

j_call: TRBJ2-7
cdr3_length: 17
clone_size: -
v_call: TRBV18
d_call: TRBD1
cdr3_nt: TGTGCCAGCTCACCAACTCCCGCGGGACAGGTGATTCCAAAGCAGTACTTC
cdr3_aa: CASSPTPAGQVIPKQYF

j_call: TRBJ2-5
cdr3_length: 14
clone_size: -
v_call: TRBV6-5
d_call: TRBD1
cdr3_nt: TGTGCCAGCAGTCGGGACAGGGGGAGGGAGACCCAGTACTTC
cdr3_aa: CASSRDRGRETQYF

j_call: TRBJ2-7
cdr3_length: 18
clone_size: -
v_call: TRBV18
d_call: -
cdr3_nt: TGTGCCAGCTCATCGCAAAAGAGCCGGACTAGGGGGTCCTACGAGCAGTACTTC
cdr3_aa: CASSSQKSRTRGSYEQYF

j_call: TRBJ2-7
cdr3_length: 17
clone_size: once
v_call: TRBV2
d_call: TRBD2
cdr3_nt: TGTGCCAGCAGGGCCCTAAGGACTAGCGGGGGGACAGAAGAGCAGTACTTC
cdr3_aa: CASRALRTSGGTEEQYF

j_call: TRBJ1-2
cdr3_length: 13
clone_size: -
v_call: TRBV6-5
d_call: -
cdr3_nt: TGTGCCAGCAGTGGCATTCTGGGTGATGGCTACACCTTC
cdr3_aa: CASSGILGDGYTF

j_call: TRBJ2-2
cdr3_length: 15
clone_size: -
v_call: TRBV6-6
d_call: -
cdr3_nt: TGTGCCAGCAATGTGGCAGGGAGGAGCACCGGGGAGCTGTTTTTT
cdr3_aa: CASNVAGRSTGELFF

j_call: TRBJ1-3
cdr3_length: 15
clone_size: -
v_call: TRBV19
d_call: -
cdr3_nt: TGTGCCAGTAGTATCCGGACAAGATCTGGAAACACCATATATTTT
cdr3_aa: CASSIRTRSGNTIYF

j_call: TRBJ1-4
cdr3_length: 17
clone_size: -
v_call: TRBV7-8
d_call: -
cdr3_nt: TGTGCCAGCAGCTTAGCGCGTTTACTCCAGGGAGGGGAAAAACTGTTTTTT
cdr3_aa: CASSLARLLQGGEKLFF

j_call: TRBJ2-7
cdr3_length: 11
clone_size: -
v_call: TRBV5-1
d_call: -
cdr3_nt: TGCGCCAGCAGCGGCCCGGGAGAGCAGTACTTC
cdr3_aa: CASSGPGEQYF

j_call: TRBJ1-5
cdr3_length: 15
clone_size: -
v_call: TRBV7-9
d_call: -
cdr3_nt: TGTGCCAGCAGCTTAGCTGGCGGCGTCAATCAGCCCCAGCATTTT
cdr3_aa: CASSLAGGVNQPQHF

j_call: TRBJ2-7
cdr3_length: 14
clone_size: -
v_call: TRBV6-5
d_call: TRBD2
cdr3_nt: TGTGCCAGCAGTTACCTAGCGGGAGAAGTCGAGCAGTACTTC
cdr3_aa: CASSYLAGEVEQYF

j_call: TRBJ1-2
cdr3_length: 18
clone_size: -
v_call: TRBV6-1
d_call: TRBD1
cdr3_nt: TGTGCCAGCAGTGAAGCGGGGACATGGGACAGGGGTCTCTATGGCTACACCTTC
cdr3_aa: CASSEAGTWDRGLYGYTF

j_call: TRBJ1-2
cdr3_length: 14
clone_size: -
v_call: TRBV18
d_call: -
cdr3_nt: TGTGCCAGCTCACCAAGACAGGACTCCTATGGCTACACCTTC
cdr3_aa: CASSPRQDSYGYTF

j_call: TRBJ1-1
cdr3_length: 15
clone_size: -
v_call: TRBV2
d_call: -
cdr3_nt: TGTGCCAGCAGTGAGGGGACACTCATGAACACTGAAGCTTTCTTT
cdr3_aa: CASSEGTLMNTEAFF

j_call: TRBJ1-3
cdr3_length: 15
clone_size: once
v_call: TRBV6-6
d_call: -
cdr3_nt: TGTGCCAGCAGTTATGGGCCGACCTCTGGAAACACCATATATTTT
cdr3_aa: CASSYGPTSGNTIYF

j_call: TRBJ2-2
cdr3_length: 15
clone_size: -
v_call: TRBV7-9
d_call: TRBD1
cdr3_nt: TGTGCCAGCAGCTTAGTGGCAGGGGGAACCGGGGAGCTGTTTTTT
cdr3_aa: CASSLVAGGTGELFF

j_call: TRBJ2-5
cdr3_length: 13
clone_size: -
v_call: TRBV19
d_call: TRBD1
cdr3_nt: TGTGCCAGTAGTTGGGACAGAGAAGAGACCCAGTACTTC
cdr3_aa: CASSWDREETQYF

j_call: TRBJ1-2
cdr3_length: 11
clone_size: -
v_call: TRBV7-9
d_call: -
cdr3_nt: TGTGCCAGCAGCTTCGGGGGAGGCTACACCTTC
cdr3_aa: CASSFGGGYTF

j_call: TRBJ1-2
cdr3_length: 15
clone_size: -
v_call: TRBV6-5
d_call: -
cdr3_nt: TGTGCCAGCAGTTACTATCCGGATTCTAACTATGGCTACACCTTC
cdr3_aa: CASSYYPDSNYGYTF

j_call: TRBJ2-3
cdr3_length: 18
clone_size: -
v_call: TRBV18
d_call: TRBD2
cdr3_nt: TGTGCCAGCTCAGGAACTCTCGGCCTAGCGGGATTCACAGATACGCAGTATTTT
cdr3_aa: CASSGTLGLAGFTDTQYF

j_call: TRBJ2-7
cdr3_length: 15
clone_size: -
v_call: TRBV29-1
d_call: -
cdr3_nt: TGCAGCGTTGAAGGGGTAGGCAGGGGACACTACGAGCAGTACTTC
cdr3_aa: CSVEGVGRGHYEQYF

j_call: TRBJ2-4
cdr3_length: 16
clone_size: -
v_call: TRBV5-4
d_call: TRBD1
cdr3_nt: TGTGCCAGCAGCTTTCTGGCGGGACAGGGGAAAAACATTCAGTACTTC
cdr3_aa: CASSFLAGQGKNIQYF

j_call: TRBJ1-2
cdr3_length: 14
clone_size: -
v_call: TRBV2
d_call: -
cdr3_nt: TGTGCCAGCAGTGAGGGGCGGGGTAACTATGGCTACACCTTC
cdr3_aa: CASSEGRGNYGYTF

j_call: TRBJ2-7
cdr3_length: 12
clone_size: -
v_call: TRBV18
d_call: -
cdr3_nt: TGTGCCAGCTCACCCGGGGGCTACGAGCAGTACTTC
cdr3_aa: CASSPGGYEQYF

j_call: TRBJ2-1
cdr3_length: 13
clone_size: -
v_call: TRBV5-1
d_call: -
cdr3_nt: TGCGCCAGCAGCTTGGCAGCGCCGGATGAGCAGTTCTTC
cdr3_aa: CASSLAAPDEQFF

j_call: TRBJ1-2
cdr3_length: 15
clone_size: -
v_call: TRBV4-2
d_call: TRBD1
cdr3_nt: TGTGCCAGCAGCCCCGGACAGGGTGGTAACTATGGCTACACCTTC
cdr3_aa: CASSPGQGGNYGYTF

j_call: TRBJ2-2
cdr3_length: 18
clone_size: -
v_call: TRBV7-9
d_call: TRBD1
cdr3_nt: TGTGCCAGCAGCTCATACTGGGGTCAGGGGGCGCGTACCGGGGAGCTGTTTTTT
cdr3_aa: CASSSYWGQGARTGELFF

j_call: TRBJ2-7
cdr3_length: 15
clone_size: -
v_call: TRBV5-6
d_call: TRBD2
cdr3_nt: TGTGCCAGCAGCTTGCCCCAGCGGGGCTACTACGAGCAGTACTTC
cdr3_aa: CASSLPQRGYYEQYF

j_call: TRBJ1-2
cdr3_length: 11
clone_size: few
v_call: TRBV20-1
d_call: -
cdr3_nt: TGCAGTGCTAGCCACAGCTATGGCTACACCTTC
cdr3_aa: CSASHSYGYTF

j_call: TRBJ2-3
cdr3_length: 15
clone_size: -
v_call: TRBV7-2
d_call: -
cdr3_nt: TGTGCCAGCAGCTTAGATCCCCGGGGGTTAGATACGCAGTATTTT
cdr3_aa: CASSLDPRGLDTQYF

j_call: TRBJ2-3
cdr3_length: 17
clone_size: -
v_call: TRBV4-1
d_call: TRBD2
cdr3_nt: TGCGCCAGCAGCCAAGACCGGGCTAGCGGGAGGGGAGATACGCAGTATTTT
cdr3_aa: CASSQDRASGRGDTQYF

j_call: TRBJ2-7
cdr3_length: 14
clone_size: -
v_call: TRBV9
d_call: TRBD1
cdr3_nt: TGTGCCAGCAGCCGCGACAGGGTCTCCTACGAGCAGTACTTC
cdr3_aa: CASSRDRVSYEQYF

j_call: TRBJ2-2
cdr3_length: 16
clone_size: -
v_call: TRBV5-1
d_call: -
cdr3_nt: TGCGCCAGCAGCTTGAGCGGGCCAGGGAACACCGGGGAGCTGTTTTTT
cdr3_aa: CASSLSGPGNTGELFF

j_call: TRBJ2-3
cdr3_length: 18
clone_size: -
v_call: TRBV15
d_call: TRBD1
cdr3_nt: TGTGCCACCAGCAGACTCTGGGGCCGGACAGGGAGCACAGATACGCAGTATTTT
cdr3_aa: CATSRLWGRTGSTDTQYF

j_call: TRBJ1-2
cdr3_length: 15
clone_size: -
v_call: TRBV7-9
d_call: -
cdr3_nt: TGTGCCAGCAGCTTAGGGAGGAACCAGGGGTATGGCTACACCTTC
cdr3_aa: CASSLGRNQGYGYTF

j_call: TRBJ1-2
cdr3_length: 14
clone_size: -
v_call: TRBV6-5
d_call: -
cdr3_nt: TGTGCCAGCAGTTACTCGGGTAGATCCTATGGCTACACCTTC
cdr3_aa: CASSYSGRSYGYTF

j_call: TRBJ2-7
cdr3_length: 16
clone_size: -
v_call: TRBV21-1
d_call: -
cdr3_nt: TGTGCCAGCAGCAAAGCGGAAGAGCGAAGCTCCTACGAGCAGTACTTC
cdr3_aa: CASSKAEERSSYEQYF

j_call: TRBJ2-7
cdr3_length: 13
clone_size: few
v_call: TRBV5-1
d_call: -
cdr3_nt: TGCGCCAGCAGCTTGGCCGGCTCCTACGAGCAGTACTTC
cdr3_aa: CASSLAGSYEQYF